Shown below are 5 T cell receptor beta chains from a single sample sequenced in a study of OX40 agonist ivuxolimab in advanced cancers. Sequencing was performed with immunoSEQ multiplex PCR; in TCRdb, only in-frame clones are kept and a portion is missing. The data contain roughly 65,000 clones, around 90% of them singletons. The specimen comprised CD4+ or CD8+ T cells sorted from blood, sampled in a trial of the OX40 agonist ivuxolimab. The receptors here all came from an adult with an advanced solid tumor such as melanoma, head and neck, liver or kidney cancer.

Here the CDR3 DNA reads TGTGCCAGCAGTTACTCGACAGGGGGCCTTAGTTCACCCCTCCACTTT. Amino acids: CASSYSTGGLSSPLHF. V usage is TRBV6-5 and J usage is TRBJ1-6; 10 nucleotides line up with TRBD1. V was clipped by 0 bases and J by 9 bases; unmatched bases: 5. The CDR3 length is 16 residues. Germline V CDR1 and CDR2: MNHEY, SVGAGI.

This clone was recorded once. The chain joins TRBV4-3 to TRBJ1-4; maybe TRBD1 (5 bases). This CDR3 is 14 amino acids long. V lost 5 bases and J lost 8, with 15 bases in between. Per germline, CDR1 LGHNA and CDR2 YSLEER. Here the CDR3 DNA reads TGCGCCAGCAGCGACCGGGACGGCTCCGAAAAACTGTTTTTT. This encodes CASSDRDGSEKLFF.

This clone has more than one count but fewer than ten. The rearrangement uses TRBV28 and TRBJ2-3; D is unclear. Trimming left V 6 bases short and J 2 bases short, with 3 bases between. CDR3 size: 11 residues. The germline CDR1 and CDR2 sequences are MDHEN and SYDVKM. The CDR3 bases are TGTGCCAGCAGGGCCACAGATACGCAGTATTTT. It specifies CASRATDTQYF.

This clone came up once. The chain links TRBV5-6 to TRBJ1-5; D may be TRBD1 (6 bases). Germline V CDR1 and CDR2: SGHDT, YYEEEE. The CDR3 covers 15 residues. V was shortened by 3 bases and J by 3 bases, with 13 bases between the two germline ends. The CDR3 nucleotides are TGTGCCAGCAGCTCCGGCGGGACACTCAATCAGCCCCAGCATTTT. Protein product: CASSSGGTLNQPQHF.

CDR3: CASSNRGQGDNQPQHF. The DNA for the CDR3 is TGTGCCAGTAGTAATCGAGGACAGGGGGACAATCAGCCCCAGCATTTT. The V call is TRBV19, the J call TRBJ1-5, with 10 nucleotides matching TRBD1. This CDR3 region has 16 residues. Germline V gene sequence: CDR1 LNHDA, CDR2 SQIVND (reference sequence). Trimming took 4 bases from V and 3 from J; bases not matched to a gene: 6.